This passage covers 26 T cell receptor beta chains from one sample sequenced in a study of blood T cell repertoires in COVID-19. The data were produced by immunoSEQ multiplex PCR, yet TCRdb's version contains in-frame clones alone and is incomplete. The data show almost 500,000 clones, with more than 85% seen just once and just over 8% held by the top ten. Material: PBMCs or T cells enriched from blood (not recorded which). The receptor set was obtained from a woman between 55 and 75 years old who had recovered from COVID-19.

The chain recombines TRBV5-4 with TRBJ2-4; D gene uncertain. The V gene lost 0 bases and the J gene lost 0 bases, with 7 bases spanning the gap. The V gene's germline CDR1 is SGHNT and CDR2 YYREEE (reference sequence). The CDR3 is 15 amino acids. CDR3 in amino acids: CASSLDSLAKNIQYF. The CDR3 DNA sequence: TGTGCCAGCAGCTTGGACAGTCTAGCCAAAAACATTCAGTACTTC.

The gene calls are TRBV29-1 and TRBJ2-3, with TRBD2 identical over 15 bases. In germline, CDR1 is SQVTM, CDR2 ANQGSEA. Trimming took 3 bases from V and 6 from J; bases not matched to a gene: 4. This CDR3 region has 15 residues. The CDR3 spells CSVERTSGGADTQYF. CDR3 coding DNA: TGCAGCGTTGAGAGGACTAGCGGGGGGGCCGATACGCAGTATTTT.

This chain uses TRBV6-5 with TRBJ2-7; tentatively, D is TRBD2 (5 bases). The CDR3 is 13 amino acids. Trimming cost V 7 bases and J 1 base, with 11 bases left between them. The germline V gene has CDR1 MNHEY and CDR2 SVGAGI. The CDR3 is CASMSSGSYEQYV. The CDR3 nucleotides read TGTGCCAGCATGTCCAGCGGTTCCTACGAGCAGTACGTC.

V and J are TRBV2 and TRBJ1-3; the match to TRBD1 covers 8 bases. Germline loops: CDR1 SNHLY, CDR2 FYNNEI. The CDR3 is 17 residues long. V was clipped by 5 bases and J by 4 bases; unmatched bases: 13. The CDR3 region is CASSSHGQGREGNTIYF. The DNA of the CDR3 is TGTGCCAGCAGTAGTCACGGACAGGGAAGGGAAGGAAACACCATATATTTT.

This chain connects TRBV6-5 to TRBJ2-4; 8 bases line up with TRBD1. V trimming: 4 bases; J trimming: 2 bases; junction bases outside the gene matches: 4. This CDR3 region has 15 residues. CDR1 MNHEY and CDR2 SVGAGI come from the germline V gene. In DNA, the CDR3 is TGTGCCAGCAGTTTCACAGGGGGTACCAAAAACATTCAGTACTTC. It codes for CASSFTGGTKNIQYF.

CDR3 bases: TGTGCCAGCAGTTTTCAGACAATGAACACTGAAGCTTTCTTT. Its protein is CASSFQTMNTEAFF. V is TRBV2 and J is TRBJ1-1; D gene ambiguous. There are 14 residues in the CDR3. Deletions cut 5 bases from V and 0 bases from J, with 10 bases between. CDR1 is SNHLY and CDR2 is FYNNEI in the germline V gene.

This chain joins TRBV5-1 and TRBJ1-1, with a possible D match to TRBD1 (5 bases). This CDR3 is built from 14 residues. The germline CDR1 and CDR2 sequences are SGHRS and YFSETQ. The V end lost 9 bases, the J end lost 4 bases, and 19 bases lay between the germline ends. The CDR3 protein is CATRGSGDSTEAFF. The CDR3 DNA reads as TGCGCCACCCGAGGGTCGGGGGATTCCACTGAAGCTTTCTTT. The complete variable domain, with remaining parts taken from reference TRBV5-1 and TRBJ1-1, reads KAGVTQTPRYLIKTRGQQVTLSCSPISGHRSVSWYQQTPGQGLQFLFEYFSETQRNKGNFPGRFSGRQFSNSRSEMNVSTLELGDSALYLCATRGSGDSTEAFFGQGTRLTVV.

The chain carries TRBV10-3 and TRBJ1-5; maybe TRBD1 (5 bases). Germline CDR1 is ENHRY and CDR2 is SYGVKD. Trimming left V 0 bases short and J 5 bases short, with 8 bases between. CDR3 length: 14 amino acids. The CDR3 spells CAISESDTDQPQHF. CDR3 DNA sequence: TGTGCCATCAGTGAGTCGGACACCGATCAGCCCCAGCATTTT.

This clone was found once. The chain employs TRBV5-4 and TRBJ2-3; TRBD2 is a possible D gene (6 bases). The CDR3 runs 15 residues. V was shortened by 5 bases and J by 0 bases, with 13 bases between the two germline ends. Per the germline V gene, CDR1 is SGHNT and CDR2 is YYREEE (reference sequence). CDR3 bases: TGTGCCAGCAGAAGGCGGGGCCTTAGCACAGATACGCAGTATTTT. It is translated as CASRRRGLSTDTQYF. Full variable domain (remainder filled in from reference TRBV5-4 and TRBJ2-3): ETGVTQSPTHLIKTRGQQVTLRCSSQSGHNTVSWYQQALGQGPQFIFQYYREEENGRGNFPPRFSGLQFPNYSSELNVNALELDDSALYLCASRRRGLSTDTQYFGPGTRLTVL.

The CDR3 sequence: CASTAGQGALNEQFF. The CDR3, as DNA: TGTGCCAGCACAGCAGGACAGGGGGCGCTGAATGAGCAGTTCTTC. This chain uses TRBV18 with TRBJ2-1; 11 nucleotides line up with TRBD1. V shed 8 bases, J shed 7 bases, and the junction held 10 bases outside the gene matches. There are 15 residues in the CDR3. Germline lookup yields CDR1 KGHSH and CDR2 LQKENI.

The gene calls are TRBV6-5 and TRBJ1-1; a weak D match, TRBD1 (5 bases). The length of the CDR3 is 12 residues. The germline gives CDR1 MNHEY, CDR2 SVGAGI. V dropped 10 bases and J dropped 1 base, with 10 bases sitting between them. The CDR3 coding sequence is TGTGCCACAAGGAGGGGGAACACTGAAGCTTTCTTT. Its protein product is CATRRGNTEAFF.

This clone was recorded only once. V is TRBV6-5 and J is TRBJ2-7; 8 bases are shared with TRBD1. Germline V lookup: CDR1 MNHEY, CDR2 SVGAGI. Trimming cost V 7 bases and J 2 bases; bases outside gene matches: 7. This CDR3 contains 14 residues. CDR3 sequence: CASILRDRTYEQYF. DNA for the CDR3: TGTGCCAGCATTCTACGGGACAGGACCTACGAGCAGTACTTC.

This clone occurred a few times. Within the sample, other DNA sequences also encode this same CDR3. V is TRBV28 and J is TRBJ2-3; D gene ambiguous. V lost 6 bases, J lost 2 bases, and 6 bases lay in between. Germline CDR1 MDHEN, CDR2 SYDVKM. The CDR3 runs 12 residues. The CDR3 region is CASSSLTDTQYF. The CDR3 DNA reads TGTGCCAGCAGCTCCCTCACAGATACGCAGTATTTT. Full variable domain (rest looked up from reference TRBV28 and TRBJ2-3): DVKVTQSSRYLVKRTGEKVFLECVQDMDHENMFWYRQDPGLGLRLIYFSYDVKMKEKGDIPEGYSVSREKKERFSLILESASTNQTSMYLCASSSLTDTQYFGPGTRLTVL.

This chain connects TRBV5-1 to TRBJ2-7; 7 bases agree with TRBD1. From germline, CDR1 is SGHRS and CDR2 YFSETQ. This CDR3 spans 12 amino acids. The ends lost 4 bases at V and 3 bases at J; junction bases unmatched: 1. For the CDR3, the DNA is TGCGCCAGCAGCCCAGGGGGCTACGAGCAGTACGTC. As protein: CASSPGGYEQYV.

The gene calls are TRBV11-2 and TRBJ2-7; D is perhaps TRBD2 (6 bases). This CDR3 spans 13 amino acids. The germline CDR1 and CDR2 sequences are SGHAT and FQNNGV. Trimming shortened V by 5 bases and J by 2 bases, and 10 bases separated the two germline ends. This CDR3 reads CASSKGGTYEQYV. DNA for the CDR3: TGTGCCAGCAGCAAAGGAGGGACCTACGAGCAGTACGTC.

J is TRBJ1-4 and V is TRBV7-9; D gene uncertain. Trimming took 8 bases from V and 5 from J, leaving 9 bases between them. Germline V gives CDR1 SEHNR, CDR2 FQNEAQ (reference sequence). The CDR3 totals 12 residues. The DNA for the CDR3 is TGTGCCAGCCGGCAGCGGAATGAAAAACTGTTTTTT. It specifies CASRQRNEKLFF.

The rearrangement uses TRBV7-8 and TRBJ1-1; TRBD1 aligns across 7 bases. CDR3 size: 15 residues. Germline values: CDR1 SGHVS, CDR2 FQNEAQ. V gave up 3 bases and J gave up 0 bases; unmatched junction bases: 4. The CDR3 coding sequence is TGTGCCAGCAGCTTCACCGGGACAGTGAACACTGAAGCTTTCTTT. Encoded protein: CASSFTGTVNTEAFF.

V is TRBV7-9 and J is TRBJ1-1, with TRBD1 identical over 7 bases. Trimming took 4 bases from V and 4 from J; bases not matched to a gene: 9. CDR1 SEHNR and CDR2 FQNEAQ come from the germline V gene (reference sequence). The CDR3 contains 15 residues. The CDR3 nucleotides read TGTGCCAGCAGCTCCCCGACAGGGCGGGTCACTGAAGCTTTCTTT. The encoded protein is CASSSPTGRVTEAFF.

This clone appeared a single time. V and J are TRBV5-1 and TRBJ1-2, with 8 positions matching TRBD1. This CDR3 contains 14 residues. CDR1 SGHRS and CDR2 YFSETQ come from the germline V gene. The V gene end was trimmed by 4 bases and the J gene end by 3 bases; junction bases not matched to a gene: 5. The CDR3 spells CASSATGVDYGYTF. CDR3 sequence (DNA): TGCGCCAGCAGCGCGACAGGGGTCGACTATGGCTACACCTTC.

The V and J genes are TRBV2 and TRBJ1-4; unclear D gene. The V end lost 7 bases, the J end lost 6 bases, and 15 bases lay between the germline ends. Germline V CDR1 and CDR2: SNHLY, FYNNEI. CDR3 length equals 14 residues. CDR3 sequence reads: CASTTGGRDEKLFF. The CDR3 coding sequence is TGTGCCAGCACCACGGGAGGGAGGGATGAAAAACTGTTTTTT. Looking up the rest from reference TRBV2 and TRBJ1-4 gives the full variable domain: EPEVTQTPSHQVTQMGQEVILRCVPISNHLYFYWYRQILGQKVEFLVSFYNNEISEKSEIFDDQFSVERPDGSNFTLKIRSTKLEDSAMYFCASTTGGRDEKLFFGSGTQLSVL.

This chain links TRBV2 with TRBJ2-1; 9 bases map to TRBD2. V trimming: 6 bases; J trimming: 6 bases; junction bases outside the gene matches: 9. This CDR3 has 15 residues. Per the germline V gene, CDR1 is SNHLY and CDR2 is FYNNEI. CDR3 region: CASRDNSGGINEQFF. The CDR3 nucleotides read TGTGCCAGCAGGGATAACAGCGGGGGGATCAATGAGCAGTTCTTC.

The sample holds one count of this clone. The chain recombines TRBV6-5 with TRBJ2-5; D might be TRBD2 (6 bases). The CDR3 totals 14 residues. With 4 bases removed from V and 4 bases from J, the gap between germline ends came to 13 bases. Germline V gives CDR1 MNHEY, CDR2 SVGAGI. This chain's CDR3 is CASSFTSGVETQYF. The CDR3 nucleotides read TGTGCCAGCAGTTTTACATCGGGGGTAGAGACCCAGTACTTC.

This clone was seen just once. The chain joins TRBV7-2 to TRBJ2-7, with 8 positions matching TRBD1. Germline lookup yields CDR1 SGHTA and CDR2 FQGNSA. The V segment lost 4 bases and the J segment 3 bases; nucleotides outside the gene matches: 2. The CDR3 has 13 amino acids. CDR3 DNA: TGTGCCAGCAGCTCCGGGACAGGCTACGAGCAGTACTTC. Encoded protein: CASSSGTGYEQYF.

V and J are TRBV7-2 and TRBJ2-2; a possible D gene is TRBD1 (8 bases). The germline V gene has CDR1 SGHTA and CDR2 FQGNSA. CDR3 size: 16 residues. V lost 2 bases and J 5 bases, leaving 15 bases between the germline ends. The CDR3 DNA follows: TGTGCCAGCAGCTTATATAACAGGGGGGGAACCGGGGAGCTGTTTTTT. This translates into CASSLYNRGGTGELFF.

The DNA for the CDR3 is TGTGCCAGCAGCTCGGGACTAGCGGGGGGGATACAAGAGACCCAGTACTTC. Amino acid sequence: CASSSGLAGGIQETQYF. The chain recombines TRBV9 with TRBJ2-5; 16 positions agree with TRBD2. CDR3 length: 17 residues. The V segment lost 4 bases and the J segment 2 bases; nucleotides outside the gene matches: 5. Germline loops: CDR1 SGDLS, CDR2 YYNGEE.

The chain combines TRBV2 with TRBJ1-5, with TRBD1 as a possible D gene (6 bases). The CDR3 is 16 amino acids. Germline CDR1 SNHLY, CDR2 FYNNEI. Trimming removed 4 bases at V and 3 bases at J, with 16 bases between. Here the CDR3 reads CASSGGQLRANQPQHF. The CDR3 DNA follows: TGTGCCAGCAGTGGGGGGCAGTTAAGGGCCAATCAGCCCCAGCATTTT.